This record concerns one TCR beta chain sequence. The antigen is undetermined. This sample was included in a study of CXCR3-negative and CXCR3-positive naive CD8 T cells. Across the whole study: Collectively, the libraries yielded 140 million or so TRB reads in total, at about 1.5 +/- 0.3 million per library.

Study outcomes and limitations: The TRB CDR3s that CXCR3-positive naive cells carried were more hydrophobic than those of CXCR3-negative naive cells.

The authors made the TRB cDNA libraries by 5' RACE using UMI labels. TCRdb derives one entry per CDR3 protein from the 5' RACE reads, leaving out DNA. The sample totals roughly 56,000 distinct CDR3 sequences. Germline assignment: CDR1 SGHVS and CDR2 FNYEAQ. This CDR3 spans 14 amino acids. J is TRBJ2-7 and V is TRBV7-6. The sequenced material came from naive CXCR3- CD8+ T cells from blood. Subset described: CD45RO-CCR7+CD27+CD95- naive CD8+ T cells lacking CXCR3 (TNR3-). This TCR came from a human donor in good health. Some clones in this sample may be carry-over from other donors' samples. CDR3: CASSLGLADYEQYF.